This is a list of T cell receptor beta chains from one sample in a study of blood T cell repertoires in COVID-19. Measured with immunoSEQ multiplex PCR; TCRdb has only the in-frame clones, and not every one. The sample carries around 23,000 clones, about four fifths recorded once. Sequences were obtained from peripheral blood. The receptors shown here come from a man aged 45-65 years with COVID-19, enrolled during active disease. Each CDR3 is given with its conserved first and last residue. D genes are given only for firm matches. Some rows have no size entry. The others give once, few or many, or a class for an expanded clone.

NA	TRBV7-9	TRBJ2-5	TRBD2	TGTGCCAGCAGCTTAACTAGCGGCGGCGCTGCGGCCCAGTACTTC	CASSLTSGGAAAQYF
once	TRBV6-5	TRBJ1-5	NA	TGTGCCAGCAGTTACTCGGGCAGCACCAATCAGCCCCAGCATTTT	CASSYSGSTNQPQHF
few	TRBV27	TRBJ1-4	NA	TGTGCCAGCGGAGGGTTGGACGGCCCTCACGCTAAACTGTTTTTT	CASGGLDGPHAKLFF
NA	TRBV5-1	TRBJ1-2	TRBD1	TGCGCCAGCAGCTTGACAGGGGATGCTAACTATGGCTACACCTTC	CASSLTGDANYGYTF
NA	TRBV7-2	TRBJ2-7	TRBD1	TGTGCCAGCGGTCAGGGGGTCACACGCGAGCAGTACTTC	CASGQGVTREQYF
NA	TRBV4-1	TRBJ2-3	TRBD2	TGCGCCAGCACCTTAGCGGGGGGGCCTTCAGATACGCAGTATTTT	CASTLAGGPSDTQYF
NA	TRBV4-2	TRBJ1-2	NA	TGTGCCAGCAGCACTCGGACAGAGGATAGTTATGGCTACACCTTC	CASSTRTEDSYGYTF
NA	TRBV5-1	TRBJ1-2	TRBD1	TGCGCCAGCAGCTTACCGGGACAGGGGGATGGCTACACCTTC	CASSLPGQGDGYTF
few	TRBV28	TRBJ1-2	TRBD1	TGTGCCAGCAGTTCCCCCGGACAGGTTTCCAACTATGGCTACACCTTC	CASSSPGQVSNYGYTF
NA	TRBV5-4	TRBJ1-4	NA	TGTGCCAGCAGAACTACAGGGACTAATGAAAAACTGTTTTTT	CASRTTGTNEKLFF
few	TRBV24-1	TRBJ1-5	NA	TGTGCCACCAGTGACTCTTTCGGGCCCCAGCATTTT	CATSDSFGPQHF
few	TRBV3-1/TRBV3-2	TRBJ1-1	TRBD1	TGTGCCAGCAGCCATACAGGCGGACAGGGGGTAGCTTTCTTT	CASSHTGGQGVAFF
NA	TRBV5-4	TRBJ2-1	TRBD2	TGTGCCAGCAGCTTCACCAGACTAGCGGGAGGATTCAACAATGAGCAGTTCTTC	CASSFTRLAGGFNNEQFF
NA	TRBV6-5	TRBJ2-7	NA	TGTGCCAGCAGTTACTCGAACAGACCGTCCGGCGAGCAGTACTTC	CASSYSNRPSGEQYF
NA	TRBV9	TRBJ1-6	TRBD1	TGTGCCAGCAGCCCCAGCCGGGACAGAAGATCTTCACCCCTCCACTTT	CASSPSRDRRSSPLHF